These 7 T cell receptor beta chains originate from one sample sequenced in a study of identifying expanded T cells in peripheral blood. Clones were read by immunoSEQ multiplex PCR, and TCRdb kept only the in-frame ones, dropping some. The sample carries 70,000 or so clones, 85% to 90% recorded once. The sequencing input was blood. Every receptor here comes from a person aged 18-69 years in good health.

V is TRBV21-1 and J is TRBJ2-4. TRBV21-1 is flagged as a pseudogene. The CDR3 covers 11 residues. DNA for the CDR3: TGTGCCAGCAAAAAAATTAACATTCAGTACTTC. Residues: CASKKINIQYF.

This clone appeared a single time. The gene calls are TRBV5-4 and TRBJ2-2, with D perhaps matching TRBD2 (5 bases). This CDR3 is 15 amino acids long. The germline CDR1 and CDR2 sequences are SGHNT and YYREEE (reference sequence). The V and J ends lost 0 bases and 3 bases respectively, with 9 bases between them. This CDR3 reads CASSLAARDTGELFF. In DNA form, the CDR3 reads TGTGCCAGCAGCTTGGCGGCGCGGGACACCGGGGAGCTGTTTTTT.

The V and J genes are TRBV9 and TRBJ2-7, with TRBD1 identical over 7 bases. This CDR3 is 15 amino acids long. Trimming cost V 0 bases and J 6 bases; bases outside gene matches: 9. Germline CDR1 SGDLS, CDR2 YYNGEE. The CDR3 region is CASSVDGTATGEQYF. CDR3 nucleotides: TGTGCCAGCAGCGTAGACGGGACAGCTACGGGCGAGCAGTACTTC.

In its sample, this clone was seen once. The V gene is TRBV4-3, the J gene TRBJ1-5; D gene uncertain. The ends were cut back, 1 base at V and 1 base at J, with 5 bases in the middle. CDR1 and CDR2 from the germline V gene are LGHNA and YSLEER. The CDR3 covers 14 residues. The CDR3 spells CASSQGRSNQPQHF. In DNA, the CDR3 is TGCGCCAGCAGCCAAGGGCGAAGCAATCAGCCCCAGCATTTT.

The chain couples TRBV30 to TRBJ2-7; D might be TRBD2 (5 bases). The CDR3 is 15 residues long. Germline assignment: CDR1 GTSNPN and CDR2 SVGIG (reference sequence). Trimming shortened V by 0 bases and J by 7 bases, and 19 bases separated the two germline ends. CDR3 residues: CAWSVRGVRVWEQYF. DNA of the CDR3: TGTGCCTGGAGTGTCCGGGGAGTAAGGGTATGGGAGCAGTACTTC.

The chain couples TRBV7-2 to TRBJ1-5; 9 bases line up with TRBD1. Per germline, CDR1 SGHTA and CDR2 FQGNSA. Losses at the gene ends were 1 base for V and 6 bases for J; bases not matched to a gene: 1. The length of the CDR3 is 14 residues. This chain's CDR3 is CASSLVTGGQPQHF. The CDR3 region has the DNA TGTGCCAGCAGCTTAGTGACAGGGGGTCAGCCCCAGCATTTT.

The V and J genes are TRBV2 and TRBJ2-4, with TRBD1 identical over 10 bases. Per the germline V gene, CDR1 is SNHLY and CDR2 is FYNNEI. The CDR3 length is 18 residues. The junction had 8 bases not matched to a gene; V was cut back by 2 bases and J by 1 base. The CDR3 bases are TGTGCCAGCAGTGAATTTGTTGGGACAGGGGCGGCCAAAAACATTCAGTACTTC. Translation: CASSEFVGTGAAKNIQYF.